A single sample is the source of the 10 T cell receptor beta chains below, sequenced in a study of PD-1 blockade in classical Hodgkin lymphoma. Time point specified: cycle 4 day 1 (C4D1), after five to seven weeks of nivolumab. Following autologous stem cell transplantation, relapse occurred in every patient, and exposure to brentuximab vedotin varied. Sequenced by immunoSEQ multiplex PCR; TCRdb stores in-frame clones only, minus some. The table has over 70,000 clones, 90% seen once. Here the sequenced sample was peripheral blood mononuclear cells (PBMCs), taken before the fourth cycle of nivolumab. Receptors were obtained from a human donor with classical Hodgkin lymphoma.

The V call is TRBV9, the J call TRBJ1-6; 7 nucleotides line up with TRBD1. Looked up from germline, CDR1 is SGDLS and CDR2 is YYNGEE. This CDR3 contains 15 residues. V was clipped by 3 bases and J by 6 bases; unmatched bases: 6. The CDR3 loop reads CASSETGEPNSPLHF. CDR3 coding DNA: TGTGCCAGCAGCGAAACAGGGGAACCTAATTCACCCCTCCACTTT.

This clone was recorded once. V is TRBV30 and J is TRBJ1-2; D unresolved. CDR1 GTSNPN and CDR2 SVGIG come from the germline V gene (reference sequence). The CDR3 is 12 amino acids. V lost 1 base and J 8 bases, leaving 11 bases between the germline ends. The CDR3 reads CAWSGLSEGYTF. CDR3 coding DNA: TGTGCCTGGAGTGGCCTGAGCGAGGGCTACACCTTC.

The CDR3 nucleotides read TGTGCCAGCAGCCCTAAACCGACAGGGGGGATGTACGAGCAGTACTTC. Protein: CASSPKPTGGMYEQYF. This chain links TRBV28 with TRBJ2-7; TRBD1 agrees at 9 bases. The CDR3 totals 16 residues. The V and J ends lost 6 bases and 4 bases, in that order; junction bases with no gene match: 13. CDR1 and CDR2 (germline): MDHEN, SYDVKM.

The chain joins TRBV27 to TRBJ2-7, with TRBD2 identical over 7 bases. Trimming took 0 bases from V and 7 from J; bases not matched to a gene: 12. The CDR3 runs 16 residues. Germline V gene data show CDR1 as MNHEY and CDR2 as SMNVEV (reference sequence). CDR3 in DNA: TGTGCCAGCAGTTTATCTTATACCCGGGGGGACTTGGAGCAGTACTTC. It is translated as CASSLSYTRGDLEQYF.

This chain joins TRBV6-5 and TRBJ2-1; D is perhaps TRBD1 (6 bases). The CDR3 sequence is 14 residues long. Trimming removed 5 bases from V and 3 bases from J, with 11 bases in between. Germline V gives CDR1 MNHEY, CDR2 SVGAGI. The CDR3 here is CASSLGADYNEQFF. CDR3 bases: TGTGCCAGCAGTCTGGGGGCCGACTACAATGAGCAGTTCTTC.

This clone appeared a single time. This sequence joins TRBV2 and TRBJ2-5; D possibly corresponds to TRBD2 (5 bases). The V gene lost 8 bases and the J gene lost 5 bases, with 12 bases spanning the gap. The CDR3 sequence is 12 residues long. From germline, CDR1 is SNHLY and CDR2 FYNNEI. This chain's CDR3 is CASVEVRETQYF. In nucleotides, the CDR3 is TGTGCCAGCGTGGAGGTGCGGGAGACCCAGTACTTC.

The V gene is TRBV19, the J gene TRBJ1-6, with D possibly matching TRBD1 (6 bases). Trimming took off 5 bases at V and 7 bases at J, with 15 bases between the two ends. CDR3 size: 15 residues. Per germline, CDR1 LNHDA and CDR2 SQIVND (reference sequence). The CDR3 here is CASSWATGLNSPLHF. CDR3 in DNA: TGTGCCAGTAGTTGGGCGACAGGTCTCAATTCACCCCTCCACTTT.

This rearrangement joins TRBV12-5 to TRBJ2-2, with D perhaps matching TRBD1 (6 bases). Per the germline V gene, CDR1 is LGHNT and CDR2 is FRNRAP. This CDR3 region has 15 residues. V gave up 4 bases and J gave up 0 bases, with 9 bases separating them. The CDR3 DNA reads as TGTGCTAGTGGTTCGGACAGCCCGAACACCGGGGAGCTGTTTTTT. It encodes CASGSDSPNTGELFF. Filled out from reference TRBV12-5 and TRBJ2-2, the complete variable domain reads DARVTQTPRHKVTEMGQEVTMRCQPILGHNTVFWYRQTMMQGLELLAYFRNRAPLDDSGMPKDRFSAEMPDATLATLKIQPSEPRDSAVYFCASGSDSPNTGELFFGEGSRLTVL.

This clone was picked up one time. The rearrangement uses TRBV4-1 and TRBJ2-7; 12 bases agree with TRBD1. Germline V CDR1 and CDR2: MGHRA, YSYEKL. The V gene end was trimmed by 3 bases and the J gene end by 0 bases; junction bases not matched to a gene: 15. The length of the CDR3 is 20 residues. CDR3 amino acids: CASSHRSERDRGLFSYEQYF. CDR3 bases: TGCGCCAGCAGCCATCGAAGCGAGAGGGACAGGGGGCTTTTCTCCTACGAGCAGTACTTC.

The J gene is TRBJ1-3, the V gene TRBV7-2, with D possibly being TRBD1 (5 bases). Germline-derived CDR1 and CDR2 are SGHTA and FQGNSA. This CDR3 region has 16 residues. V was pared by 4 bases and J by 0 bases, with 13 bases between. CDR3 loop: CASSSGPVYSGNTIYF. CDR3 DNA: TGTGCCAGCAGCTCGGGACCGGTATACTCTGGAAACACCATATATTTT. Complete variable domain (other parts from reference TRBV7-2 and TRBJ1-3): GAGVSQSPSNKVTEKGKDVELRCDPISGHTALYWYRQSLGQGLEFLIYFQGNSAPDKSGLPSDRFSAERTGGSVSTLTIQRTQQEDSAVYLCASSSGPVYSGNTIYFGEGSWLTVV.